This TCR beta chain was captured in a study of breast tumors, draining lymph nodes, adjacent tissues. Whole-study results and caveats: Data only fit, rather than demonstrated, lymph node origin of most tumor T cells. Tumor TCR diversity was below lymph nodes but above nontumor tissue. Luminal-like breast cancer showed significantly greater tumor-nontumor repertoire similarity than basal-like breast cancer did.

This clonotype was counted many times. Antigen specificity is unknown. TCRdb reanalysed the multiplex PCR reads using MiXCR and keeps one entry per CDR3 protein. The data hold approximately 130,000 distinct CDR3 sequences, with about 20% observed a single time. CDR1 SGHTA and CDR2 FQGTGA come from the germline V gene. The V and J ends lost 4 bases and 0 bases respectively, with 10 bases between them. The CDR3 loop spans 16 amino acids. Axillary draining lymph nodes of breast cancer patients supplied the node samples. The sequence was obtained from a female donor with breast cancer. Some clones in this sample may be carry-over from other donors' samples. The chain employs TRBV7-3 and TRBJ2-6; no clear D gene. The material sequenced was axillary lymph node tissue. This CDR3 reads CASSSAASSGANVLTF. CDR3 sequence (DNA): TGTGCCAGCAGCTCCGCAGCCAGCTCTGGGGCCAACGTCCTGACTTTC.